This TCR beta chain is from a study of cytomegalovirus exposure and HLA in healthy donors. Findings and limits, study-wide: Researchers had no immune exposure information except CMV serostatus available. Using a false discovery rate of 0.05, a later analysis showed that 16,951 TCR beta sequences were associated with HLA alleles. Common viral pathogens (according to a later analysis) appeared linked to several of the most significant clusters.

The CDR3 totals 16 residues. Germline V lookup: CDR1 SQVTM, CDR2 ANQGSEA. V lost 6 bases and J lost 3, with 24 bases in between. Primers for the PCR totalled 60 Vbeta and 13 Jbeta. Sequenced by immunoSEQ multiplex PCR; TCRdb stores in-frame clones only, minus some. This sample has about 150,000 clones, with around 80% found just once. For this clone: What it recognizes is unknown.

The TCR was taken from a woman between 40 and 50 years old in good health and CMV-seropositive. The sequencing sample was made of PBMCs. The rearrangement links TRBV29-1 to TRBJ2-7; D may be TRBD2 (6 bases). DNA of the CDR3: TGCAGCGTGCTCCTCGACGGGGCGGGATCCATCTACGAGCAGTACTTC. Amino acid sequence: CSVLLDGAGSIYEQYF.